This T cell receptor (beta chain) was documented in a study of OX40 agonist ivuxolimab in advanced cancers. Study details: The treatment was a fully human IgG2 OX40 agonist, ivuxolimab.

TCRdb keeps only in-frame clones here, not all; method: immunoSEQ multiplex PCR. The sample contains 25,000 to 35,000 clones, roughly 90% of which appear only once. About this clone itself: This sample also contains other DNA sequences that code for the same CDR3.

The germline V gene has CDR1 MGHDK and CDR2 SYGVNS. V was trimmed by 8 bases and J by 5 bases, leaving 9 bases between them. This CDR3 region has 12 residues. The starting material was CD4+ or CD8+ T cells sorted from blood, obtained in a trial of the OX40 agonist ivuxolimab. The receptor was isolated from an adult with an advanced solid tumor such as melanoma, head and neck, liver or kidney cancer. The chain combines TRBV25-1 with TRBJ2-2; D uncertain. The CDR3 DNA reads TGTGCCAGCGGGGATGGTACCGGGGAGCTGTTTTTT. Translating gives CASGDGTGELFF.